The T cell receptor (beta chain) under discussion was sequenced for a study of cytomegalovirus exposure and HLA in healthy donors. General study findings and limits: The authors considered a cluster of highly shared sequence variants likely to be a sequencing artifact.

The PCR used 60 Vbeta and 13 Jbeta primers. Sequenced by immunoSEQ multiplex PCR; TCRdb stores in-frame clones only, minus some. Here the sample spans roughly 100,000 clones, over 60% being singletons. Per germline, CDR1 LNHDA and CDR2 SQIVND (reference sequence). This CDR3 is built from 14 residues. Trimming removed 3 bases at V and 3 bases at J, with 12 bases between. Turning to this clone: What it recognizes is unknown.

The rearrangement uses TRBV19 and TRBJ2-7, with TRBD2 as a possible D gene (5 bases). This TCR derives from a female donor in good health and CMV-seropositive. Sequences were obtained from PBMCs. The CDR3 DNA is TGTGCCAGTAGTATCGACGGGAAATTCTACGAGCAGTACTTC. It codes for CASSIDGKFYEQYF.